This TCR beta chain was identified during a study of beta chain features in type 1 diabetes. Findings and caveats of the study: TCRB rearrangement may or may not be influenced by HLA type; here this remained unresolved.

On this clone itself: Its cognate antigen is unknown.

Expressed TCRB transcripts were sequenced because the entire RNA isolate underwent reverse transcription. The read count averaged about 3.6 million across naive, central memory and regulatory T cell samples. Profiling relied on immunoSEQ multiplex PCR, and the TCRdb table lists in-frame clones only, not all of them. This sample has 130,000 or so clones, with about a tenth found just once. This CDR3 has 12 amino acids. V was trimmed by 6 bases and J by 8 bases, leaving 13 bases between them. The germline V gene encodes CDR1 SNHLY and CDR2 FYNNEI. The chain uses TRBV2 and TRBJ1-2, with D tentatively TRBD1 (5 bases). What was sequenced was central memory CD4+ T cells from blood. The receptor comes from a woman aged 40 to 50 in good health. CDR3: CASRDNGAGYTF. CDR3 in DNA: TGTGCCAGCAGGGACAACGGTGCGGGCTACACCTTC.